These 17 T cell receptor beta chains were sequenced from one sample in a study of metastatic and nonmetastatic thyroid tumors. Patients had received no treatment of any kind before thyroid surgery. TCRdb reanalyzed the PCR reads with MiXCR. The sample yields about 46,000 clones, more than 20% seen once. Sequenced sample: blood. The receptors were gathered from a male donor with papillary thyroid cancer or a benign thyroid nodule (not recorded which). Some clones in this sample may be carry-over from other donors' samples.

In this sample, this clone turned up many times. The V and J genes are TRBV10-3 and TRBJ1-3, with 9 nucleotides matching TRBD1. This CDR3 spans 14 amino acids. CDR1 is ENHRY and CDR2 is SYGVKD in the germline V gene. V gave up 8 bases and J gave up 2 bases; unmatched junction bases: 4. The CDR3 nucleotides are TGTGCCATCGGTGGACAGGGGACTGGAAACACCATATATTTT. The encoded protein is CAIGGQGTGNTIYF.

This clone was recorded at least ten times. The chain links TRBV9 to TRBJ2-5; TRBD2 agrees at 10 bases. The CDR3 runs 18 residues. V shed 4 bases and J 4 bases; nucleotides not matched to a gene: 16. CDR1 and CDR2 from the germline V gene are SGDLS and YYNGEE. The CDR3 nucleotides are TGTGCCAGCAGCCCTGGTCTAGCGGGAGTTGGGGTGGGAGAGACCCAGTACTTC. Amino acids: CASSPGLAGVGVGETQYF.

CDR3 protein: CSASGLFGTEAFF. CDR3 DNA sequence: TGCAGTGCTAGCGGACTCTTTGGCACTGAAGCTTTCTTT. The rearrangement joins TRBV20-1 to TRBJ1-1; D remains ambiguous. The V and J ends lost 3 bases and 4 bases respectively, with 12 bases between them. The CDR3 is made up of 13 amino acids. Germline V CDR1 and CDR2: DFQATT, SNEGSKA (reference sequence).

This clone was picked up many times. The genes are TRBV11-1 and TRBJ2-1; 8 bases fit TRBD1. The V gene end was trimmed by 2 bases and the J gene end by 3 bases; junction bases not matched to a gene: 3. CDR1 is SGHAT, CDR2 FQDESV, per germline (reference sequence). The CDR3 runs 15 residues. The CDR3 loop is CASSLLGQGYNEQFF. The CDR3 nucleotides read TGTGCCAGCAGCTTACTAGGACAGGGCTACAATGAGCAGTTCTTC.

By share, this clone ranks as medium-sized. V usage is TRBV7-8 and J usage is TRBJ1-6; TRBD1 matches at 7 bases. J was trimmed by 5 bases and V by 3 bases; bases with no gene match: 16. Germline V lookup: CDR1 SGHVS, CDR2 FQNEAQ. The CDR3 is 19 amino acids. The CDR3 coding sequence is TGTGCCAGCAGCTTGCGGCGGACAGGTCGGGCCTGGGATAATTCACCCCTCCACTTT. The encoded protein is CASSLRRTGRAWDNSPLHF.

The chain carries TRBV5-5 and TRBJ1-1; a possible D gene is TRBD1 (5 bases). CDR1 and CDR2 from the germline V gene are SGHKS and YYEKEE (reference sequence). The V gene lost 6 bases and the J gene lost 8 bases, with 23 bases spanning the gap. This CDR3 is built from 15 residues. DNA of the CDR3: TGTGCCAGCAATCCCCATGGGGCAGGCGAAACGGAAGCTTTCTTT. It codes for CASNPHGAGETEAFF. The complete variable domain, with remaining parts taken from reference TRBV5-5 and TRBJ1-1, reads DAGVTQSPTHLIKTRGQQVTLRCSPISGHKSVSWYQQVLGQGPQFIFQYYEKEERGRGNFPDRFSARQFPNYSSELNVNALLLGDSALYLCASNPHGAGETEAFFGQGTRLTVV.

This clone was observed many times. The chain combines TRBV7-9 with TRBJ2-1; no definite D call. Between the trimmed V and J ends, which lost 4 bases and 8 bases, there was a span of 12 bases. Germline-derived CDR1 and CDR2 are SEHNR and FQNEAQ (reference sequence). The CDR3 extends over 13 amino acids. CDR3 loop: CASSSPGFHEQFF. The CDR3 DNA is TGTGCCAGCAGCTCCCCAGGTTTTCATGAGCAGTTCTTC.

By its share, this clone is medium-sized. The chain is built from TRBV30 and TRBJ2-1, with 7 bases matching TRBD2. Germline CDR1 reads GTSNPN; CDR2 reads SVGIG (reference sequence). The CDR3 consists of 13 residues. V gave up 4 bases and J gave up 6 bases; unmatched junction bases: 6. CDR3 sequence reads: CAWTAGAGNEQFF. As DNA, the CDR3 is TGTGCCTGGACGGCGGGAGCCGGCAATGAGCAGTTCTTC.

This rearrangement joins TRBV19 to TRBJ2-7; the match to TRBD1 covers 9 bases. Germline CDR1 is LNHDA and CDR2 is SQIVND (reference sequence). CDR3 length: 14 residues. V was clipped by 5 bases and J by 3 bases; unmatched bases: 5. As DNA, the CDR3 is TGTGCCAGTAGTCCATGGACAGGGGACTACGAGCAGTACTTC. It yields the protein CASSPWTGDYEQYF.

The chain uses TRBV6-2 or TRBV6-3 and TRBJ2-1; 7 nucleotides agree with TRBD1. The V gene end was trimmed by 6 bases and the J gene end by 2 bases; junction bases not matched to a gene: 10. Germline V gene data show CDR1 as MNHEY and CDR2 as SVGEGT. This CDR3 spans 16 amino acids. The chain's CDR3 is CASSHITGAPYNEQFF. The CDR3 nucleotides read TGTGCCAGCAGCCATATTACAGGGGCCCCCTACAATGAGCAGTTCTTC.

This clone qualifies as medium-sized. The chain combines TRBV30 with TRBJ2-1, with unresolved D. The ends were cut back, 2 bases at V and 1 base at J, with 6 bases in the middle. This CDR3 is built from 13 residues. Germline CDR1 reads GTSNPN; CDR2 reads SVGIG (reference sequence). The CDR3 nucleotides read TGTGCCTGGAGTTCAGTGTCCTACAATGAGCAGTTCTTC. This sequence encodes CAWSSVSYNEQFF.

Comment on this clone: A read error may be the cause here, since a much bigger clone is one base away. The chain uses TRBV20-1 and TRBJ2-3; D may be TRBD2 (5 bases). Germline V CDR1 and CDR2: DFQATT, SNEGSKA (reference sequence). This CDR3 comprises 11 residues. V was pared by 8 bases and J by 3 bases, with 9 bases between. The CDR3 DNA sequence: TGCAGTCTCCCGGGGACAGATACGCAGTATTTT. Its translation is CSLPGTDTQYF.

CDR3 residues: CSVLQLGVSYEQYF. In DNA, the CDR3 is TGCAGTGTTCTCCAGCTCGGGGTCTCCTACGAGCAGTACTTC. The J gene is TRBJ2-7, the V gene TRBV20-1; possible D gene TRBD2, 5 bases. Trimming pared 7 bases from V and 0 bases from J, leaving 16 bases between. CDR1 DFQATT and CDR2 SNEGSKA come from the germline V gene (reference sequence). The CDR3 totals 14 residues.

CDR3 bases: TGTGCCAGCACCACCGGACAGGAGGCCTACGAGCAGTACTTC. Residues: CASTTGQEAYEQYF. This rearrangement joins TRBV11-3 to TRBJ2-7, with TRBD1 matching over 7 bases. This CDR3 region has 14 residues. J gave up 2 bases and V 7 bases, and 8 bases lay outside the gene matches. Germline V lookup: CDR1 SGHNT, CDR2 YENEEA.

There are a few counts of this clone. A single base separates this from a much larger clone, so it may be a read error. The sample carries other DNA sequences with the same CDR3. The CDR3 DNA reads TGTGCCTGCAGTTTAGGCTCCTACGAGCAGTACTTC. Translated, it gives CACSLGSYEQYF. The chain links TRBV12-3 or TRBV12-4 to TRBJ2-7; no clear D. CDR3 length equals 12 residues.

The gene calls are TRBV27 and TRBJ1-5; D is ambiguous. This CDR3 has 12 residues. Per the germline V gene, CDR1 is MNHEY and CDR2 is SMNVEV (reference sequence). Trimming stripped 8 bases from V and 5 bases from J, with 10 bases between. CDR3 protein: CASWQYDQPQHF. The DNA for the CDR3 is TGTGCCAGCTGGCAGTATGATCAGCCCCAGCATTTT.

This clone was picked up a small number of times. One end of the junction varies from germline; a read error may be responsible. The chain is built from TRBV6-1 and TRBJ2-2; D is possibly TRBD1 or TRBD2 (5 bases each). The germline V gene encodes CDR1 MNHNS and CDR2 SASEGT. The CDR3 covers 14 residues. Here the CDR3 reads CASMRGPNTGELFF. The CDR3 DNA reads as TGTGCCAGCATGAGGGGACCGAACACCGGTGAGCTGTTTTTT.